This entry is about one TCR beta chain. The antigen is unknown. This CDR3 comprises 19 residues. V was clipped by 5 bases and J by 7 bases; unmatched bases: 17. Germline V CDR1 and CDR2: LGHDT, YNNKEL (reference sequence). A sample-barcoded 5' primer and a J-beta primer mix were used in a second PCR of roughly 6 to 11 cycles. From the 5' RACE reads, TCRdb called clonotypes with MiXCR, one entry per CDR3 protein. The repertoire holds approximately 820,000 distinct CDR3 sequences, under 45% seen once, with around 21% in the top ten. This record comes from a study of blood T cells in healthy people across ages. Study overall: Per two T cells, template switching captured roughly one barcoded beta molecule.

Study findings and constraints: Donors of long life had a larger count of naive CD4+ cells and greater diversity than aged donors. The diversity estimates, figures obtained from one million T cells, were considered underestimates. With age, beta diversity per million T cells declined roughly linearly, significantly by 30 to 40.

The chain employs TRBV3-1 and TRBJ2-1, with 13 bases aligning to TRBD2. The TCR comes from a man between 60 and 75 years old in good health. Sequencing input: blood. The CDR3 nucleotides are TGTGCCAGCAGCTCCTGGACTAGCGGGGGCCCCACGGGGGGGAATGAGCAGTTCTTC. Translating it yields CASSSWTSGGPTGGNEQFF.